The 6 T cell receptor beta chains below were found in one sample sequenced in a study of CD8 T cells in Susac syndrome. RNA was extracted with the RNeasy kit, and a quantity of roughly 0.5 to 1 ug was reverse transcribed using random hexamers. TCRdb reanalysed the immunoSEQ multiplex PCR reads using MiXCR and keeps one entry per CDR3 protein. The sample has around 62,000 distinct CDR3 sequences, about 92% seen once. Sequencing was performed on CD8+ T cells from PBMCs. The source of these receptors is a human donor in good health.

The rearrangement joins TRBV12-3 or TRBV12-4 to TRBJ2-7; 7 positions agree with TRBD1. The CDR3 has 14 residues. The V gene end was trimmed by 2 bases and the J gene end by 3 bases; junction bases not matched to a gene: 4. CDR3 residues: CASSLTSGGYEQYF. Written as DNA, the CDR3 is TGTGCCAGCAGTTTAACCTCAGGGGGCTACGAGCAGTACTTC.

The V and J genes are TRBV24-1 and TRBJ2-5, with 8 nucleotides matching TRBD2. J lost 5 bases, V lost 2 bases, and 6 bases had no gene match. Germline CDR1 and CDR2: KGHDR and SFDVKD. This CDR3 is built from 15 residues. The CDR3 sequence is CATSDSGGLKETQYF. The CDR3 region has the DNA TGTGCCACCAGTGATTCGGGGGGGCTGAAGGAGACCCAGTACTTC.

The chain carries TRBV5-1 and TRBJ1-1, with 9 positions matching TRBD1. Trimming removed 4 bases from V and 3 bases from J; junction bases left unmatched: 13. Germline V gene data show CDR1 as SGHRS and CDR2 as YFSETQ. The CDR3 is made up of 17 amino acids. The CDR3 reads CASSLIINRGRDTEAFF. In DNA form, the CDR3 reads TGCGCCAGCAGCCTAATCATTAACAGGGGGCGCGACACTGAAGCTTTCTTT.

The rearrangement links TRBV12-3 or TRBV12-4 to TRBJ2-1; 9 nucleotides line up with TRBD2. Unmatched junction bases numbered 5, after V lost 3 bases and J lost 8 bases. This CDR3 has 14 residues. CDR3: CASSFLAGTDEQFF. In nucleotides, the CDR3 is TGTGCCAGCAGTTTCCTAGCGGGGACGGATGAGCAGTTCTTC.

The chain is built from TRBV6-5 and TRBJ1-5; TRBD1 might be the D (5 bases). CDR3 length: 14 residues. V was shortened by 0 bases and J by 2 bases, with 5 bases between the two germline ends. The germline V gene has CDR1 MNHEY and CDR2 SVGAGI. CDR3 coding DNA: TGTGCCAGCAGTTACTCGGGGGGCAATCAGCCCCAGCATTTT. It is translated as CASSYSGGNQPQHF.

The V gene is TRBV18, the J gene TRBJ2-3; the D gene could be TRBD1 or TRBD2 (5 bases each). The CDR3 has 15 amino acids. V gave up 0 bases and J gave up 0 bases, with 7 bases separating them. The germline V gene encodes CDR1 KGHSH and CDR2 LQKENI. CDR3 sequence: CASSPPGTSTDTQYF. CDR3 DNA: TGTGCCAGCTCACCACCTGGGACCAGCACAGATACGCAGTATTTT.